The clone carrying this TCR beta chain was counted a few times. Its antigen is still unknown. These data belong to a study of CD8 T cells in ankylosing spondylitis. General study findings and limits: Eight highly homologous variants formed a TCR beta motif that appeared characteristic of ankylosing spondylitis blood. Earlier reports found some motif variants in synovial fluid and blood in reactive arthritis. Clones that were linked to disease were CD8+ and were relatively rare in peripheral blood.

TCRdb reprocessed the 5' RACE reads with MiXCR, giving one entry per CDR3 protein. The sample lists 800,000 to 900,000 distinct CDR3 sequences, over 9.5% seen once, with 0.51% in the top ten. The sequenced material came from blood, either unsorted or a sorted T cell fraction (not recorded which). This clonotype was sampled from a male donor with ankylosing spondylitis.

This CDR3 reads CASSQGPDRDNTEAFF. CDR3 DNA sequence: TGTGCCAGCAGCCAAGGCCCGGACAGGGACAACACTGAAGCTTTCTTT. The gene calls are TRBV4-2 and TRBJ1-1, with 8 nucleotides matching TRBD1. The CDR3 consists of 16 residues. Germline trimming cut 1 base from V and 2 bases from J; bases unmatched to any gene: 6. Germline CDR1 and CDR2: LGHNA and YNFKEQ.